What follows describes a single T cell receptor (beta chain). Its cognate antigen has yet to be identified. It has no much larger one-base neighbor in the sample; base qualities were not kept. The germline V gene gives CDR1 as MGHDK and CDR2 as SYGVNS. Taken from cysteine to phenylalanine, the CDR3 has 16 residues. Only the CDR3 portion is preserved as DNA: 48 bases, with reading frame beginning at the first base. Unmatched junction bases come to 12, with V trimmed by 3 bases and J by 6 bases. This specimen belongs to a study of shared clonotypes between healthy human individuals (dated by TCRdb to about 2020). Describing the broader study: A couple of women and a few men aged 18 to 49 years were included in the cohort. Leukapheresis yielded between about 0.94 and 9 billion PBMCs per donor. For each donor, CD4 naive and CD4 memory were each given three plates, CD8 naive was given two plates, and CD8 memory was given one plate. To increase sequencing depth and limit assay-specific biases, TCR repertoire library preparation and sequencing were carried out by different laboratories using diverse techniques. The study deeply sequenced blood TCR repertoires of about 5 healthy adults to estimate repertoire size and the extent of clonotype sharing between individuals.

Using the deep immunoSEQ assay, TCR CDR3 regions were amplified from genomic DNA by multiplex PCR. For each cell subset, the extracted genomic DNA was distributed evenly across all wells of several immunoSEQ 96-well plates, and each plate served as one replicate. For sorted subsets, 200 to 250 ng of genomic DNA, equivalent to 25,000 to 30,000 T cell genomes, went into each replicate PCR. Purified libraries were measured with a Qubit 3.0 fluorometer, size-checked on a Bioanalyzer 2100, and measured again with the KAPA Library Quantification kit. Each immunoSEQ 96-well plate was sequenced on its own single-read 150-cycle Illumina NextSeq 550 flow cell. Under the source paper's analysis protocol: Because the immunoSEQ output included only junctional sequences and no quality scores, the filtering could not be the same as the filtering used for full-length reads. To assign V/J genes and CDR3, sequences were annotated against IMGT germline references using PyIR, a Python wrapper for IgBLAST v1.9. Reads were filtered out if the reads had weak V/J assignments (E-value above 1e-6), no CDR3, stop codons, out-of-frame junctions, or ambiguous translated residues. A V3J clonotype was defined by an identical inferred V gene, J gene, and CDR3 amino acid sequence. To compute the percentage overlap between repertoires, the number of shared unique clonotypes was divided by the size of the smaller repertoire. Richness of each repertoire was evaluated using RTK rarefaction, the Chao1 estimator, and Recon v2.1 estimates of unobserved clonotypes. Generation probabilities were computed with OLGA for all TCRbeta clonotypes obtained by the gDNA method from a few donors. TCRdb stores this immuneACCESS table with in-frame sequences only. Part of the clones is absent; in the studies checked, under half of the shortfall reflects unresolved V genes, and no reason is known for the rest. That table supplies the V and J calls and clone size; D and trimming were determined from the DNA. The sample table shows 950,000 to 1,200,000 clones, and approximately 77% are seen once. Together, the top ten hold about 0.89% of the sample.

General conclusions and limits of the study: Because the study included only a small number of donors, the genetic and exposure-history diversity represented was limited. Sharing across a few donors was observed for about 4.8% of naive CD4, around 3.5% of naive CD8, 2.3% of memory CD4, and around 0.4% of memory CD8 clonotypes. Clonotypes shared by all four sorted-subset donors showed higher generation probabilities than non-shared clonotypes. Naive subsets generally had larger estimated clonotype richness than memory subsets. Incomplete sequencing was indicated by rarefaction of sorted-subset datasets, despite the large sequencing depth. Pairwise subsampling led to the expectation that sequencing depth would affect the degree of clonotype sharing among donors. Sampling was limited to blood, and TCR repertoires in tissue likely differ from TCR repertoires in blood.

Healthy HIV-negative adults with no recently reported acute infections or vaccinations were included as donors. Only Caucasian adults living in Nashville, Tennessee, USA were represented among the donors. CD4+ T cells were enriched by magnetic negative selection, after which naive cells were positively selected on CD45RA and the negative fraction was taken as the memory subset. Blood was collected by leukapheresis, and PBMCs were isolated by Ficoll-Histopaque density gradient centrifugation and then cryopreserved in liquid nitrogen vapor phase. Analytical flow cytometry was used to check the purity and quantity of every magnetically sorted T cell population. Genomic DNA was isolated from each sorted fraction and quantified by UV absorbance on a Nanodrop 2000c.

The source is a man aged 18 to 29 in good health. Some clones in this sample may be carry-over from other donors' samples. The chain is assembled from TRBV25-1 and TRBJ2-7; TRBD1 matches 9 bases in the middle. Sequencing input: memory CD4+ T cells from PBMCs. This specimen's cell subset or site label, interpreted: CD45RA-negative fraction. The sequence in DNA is TGTGCCAGCAGTGATCCCCGACAGGGGGTCTTGGGCGAGCAGTACTTC. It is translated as CASSDPRQGVLGEQYF.